These 2 T cell receptor beta chains originate from one sample sequenced in a study of blood T cell repertoires in COVID-19. Assay used: immunoSEQ multiplex PCR; TCRdb lists only in-frame clones, some missing. In the table there are 60,000 to 100,000 clones, about 90% of which are singletons. The sample comprised peripheral blood. The receptors were gathered from a man aged 50 or older with active COVID-19.

CDR3 residues: CASSVAAGNEQFF. The CDR3 region has the DNA TGTGCCAGCAGCGTAGCCGCGGGCAATGAGCAGTTCTTC. V gene TRBV9 combines with J gene TRBJ2-1, with D perhaps TRBD2 (5 bases). V was clipped by 0 bases and J by 6 bases, with 7 bases between them. The CDR3 spans 13 residues. Per germline, CDR1 SGDLS and CDR2 YYNGEE.

The chain joins TRBV7-8 to TRBJ1-5; D gene uncertain. The germline V gene encodes CDR1 SGHVS and CDR2 FQNEAQ. V lost 0 bases and J lost 4, with 13 bases in between. The CDR3 spans 16 residues. This chain's CDR3 is CASSLAPGGSNQPQHF. The CDR3, as DNA: TGTGCCAGCAGCTTAGCACCGGGAGGGTCAAATCAGCCCCAGCATTTT.